This T cell receptor beta chain was recovered during a study of read filtering for tumor transcriptome and immune sequencing (dated by TCRdb to about 2020). For the study in its entirety: The cohort consisted of some 16 male and 14 female patients, with a mean age of 65.9 years and an age range of about 45 to 90. Under revised international staging, roughly 8 patients fell into R-ISS I, some 15 into R-ISS II and more than five into R-ISS III. After DNase treatment, whole-transcriptome libraries were prepared using the TruSeq RNA Access Library Prep Kit. Per sample, about 4 to 11 million TCR-region mapped reads were obtained with IR-seq, compared with only about 85 to 1,400 with RNA-seq. Using the same bone marrow samples, the study ran both targeted immune repertoire sequencing and bulk whole-transcriptome sequencing and then compared the TCR repertoires from each method. As a main aim, a read-filtering strategy for immune repertoire data was addressed, with the specific question being whether clonotypes supported by a single read should be removed. What the study reported, not specific to this receptor: Rather than purified T cells, the sorted CD138-negative fraction was a mixed bone marrow immune population. In IR-seq, single-read clonotypes were about four fifths of clonotypes but approximately 3.5% of total reads; in RNA-seq they were roughly 72% of clonotypes and around 40% of reads. Removing single-read clonotypes increased the correlation between IR-seq and RNA-seq shared clonotype proportions. Clonotypes were captured by IR-seq at much higher depth and more reliably than by RNA-seq, and smaller IR-seq throughput was sufficient for identification of most shared clonotypes.

The Immunoverse kit was used to build TCR libraries from roughly 370 ng RNA, with molecular barcoded adaptors covering alpha/delta and beta/gamma chains. TCR library preparation used the same RNA that was used for transcriptome sequencing. An Illumina HiSeq 4000 with 2 x 150 cycles was used to sequence the TCR libraries. As for the original processing: TCR reads were aligned to human V, D, J and C references and assembled into CDR3 clonotypes with MiXCR, including quality filtering and error correction. The tcR package in R was used to analyze clonotype counts and gene usage diversity. For inspection of raw mapping reads, RNA-seq reads were mapped by STAR aligner version 2.5.3a onto GRCh37 of the human genome. To test the effect of sequencing depth on detected clonotypes, IR-seq fastq files were randomly downsampled using Seqtk 1.3. The public reads were quality trimmed at Q25 with fastp and then assembled into clones with MiXCR by TCRdb, keeping productive beta chains. Identical CDR3 protein sequences are pooled into one entry, listed with their most common genes and DNA. For this entry, the V and J calls and clone size follow TCRdb and not the study's own pipeline. The sample data list 45,000 to 50,000 distinct CDR3 sequences, and approximately 12% of these were observed just once. The top ten clonotypes cover approximately 14% of the sample.

Bone marrow was sampled from every patient at the time of active disease. Ficoll-Hypaque density gradient centrifugation was used to isolate the bone marrow mononuclear cells. To remove myeloma plasma cells, the cells were labeled with CD138 magnetic microbeads on a MACS separator, and CD138-negative cells were then collected by negative selection. Flow cytometry on an Attune NxT with CD138 antibodies was used to check the purity of the isolated cells. Total RNA was extracted using TRIzol reagent and was quantified on a NanoDrop spectrophotometer. For each patient, the CD138-negative bone marrow sample underwent paired RNA-seq and IR-seq. The table lists this clonotype with many counts. This receptor's antigen is unknown. Base qualities are not at hand, and no much larger clone is one base apart. CDR1 KGHSH and CDR2 LQKENI are derived from the germline V gene. The CDR3 starts with the cysteine, ends with the phenylalanine, and has 15 residues. Only the CDR3 DNA is retained, 45 bases long and in frame from the first base. At the junction V is shortened by 3 bases and J by 1 base, with 12 bases in between.

This TCR derives from a donor aged 40 or older with multiple myeloma. The rearrangement combines TRBV18 with TRBJ1-1; confidence is insufficient to name the D gene. Input material: a population of CD138-negative cells sorted from bone marrow. Reading the label with the study, this specimen's cell subset or site is: bone marrow mononuclear cells depleted of CD138+ plasma/myeloma cells by negative magnetic selection. The DNA reads TGTGCCAGCTCACCGTCGAGGCAGGAGAACACTGAAGCTTTCTTT. This translates into CASSPSRQENTEAFF.